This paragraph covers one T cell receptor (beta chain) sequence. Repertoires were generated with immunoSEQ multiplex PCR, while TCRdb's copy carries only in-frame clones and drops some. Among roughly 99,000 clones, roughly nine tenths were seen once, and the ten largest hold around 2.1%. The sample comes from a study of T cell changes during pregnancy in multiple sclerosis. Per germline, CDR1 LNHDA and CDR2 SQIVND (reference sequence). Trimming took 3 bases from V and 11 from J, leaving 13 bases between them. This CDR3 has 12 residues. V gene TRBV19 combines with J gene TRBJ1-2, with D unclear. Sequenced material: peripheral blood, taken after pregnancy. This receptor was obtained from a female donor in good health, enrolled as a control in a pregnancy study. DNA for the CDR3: TGTGCCAGTAGTATGCGGACTTTACAGTACACCTTC. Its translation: CASSMRTLQYTF.